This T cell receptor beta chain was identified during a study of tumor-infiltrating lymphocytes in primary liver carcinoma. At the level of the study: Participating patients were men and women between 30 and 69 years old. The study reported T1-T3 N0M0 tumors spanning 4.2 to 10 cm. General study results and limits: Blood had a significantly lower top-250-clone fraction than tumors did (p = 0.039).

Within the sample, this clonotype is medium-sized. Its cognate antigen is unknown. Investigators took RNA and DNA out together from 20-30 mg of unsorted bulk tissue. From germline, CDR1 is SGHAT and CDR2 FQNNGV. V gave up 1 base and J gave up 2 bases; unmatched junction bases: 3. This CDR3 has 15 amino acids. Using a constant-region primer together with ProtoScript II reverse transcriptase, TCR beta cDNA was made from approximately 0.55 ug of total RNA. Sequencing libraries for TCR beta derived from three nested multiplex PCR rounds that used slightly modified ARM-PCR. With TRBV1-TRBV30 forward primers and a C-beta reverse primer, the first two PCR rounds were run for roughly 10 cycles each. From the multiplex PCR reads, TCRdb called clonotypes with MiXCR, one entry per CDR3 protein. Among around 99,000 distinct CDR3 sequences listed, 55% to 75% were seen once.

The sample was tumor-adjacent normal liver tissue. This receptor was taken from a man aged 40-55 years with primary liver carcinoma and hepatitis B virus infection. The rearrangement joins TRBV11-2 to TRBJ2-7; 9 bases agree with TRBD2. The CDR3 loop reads CASSLVAGETYEQYF. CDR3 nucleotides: TGTGCCAGCAGCTTAGTAGCGGGAGAAACCTACGAGCAGTACTTC.